This TCR beta chain was recorded in a study of cytomegalovirus exposure and HLA in healthy donors. Primers included in the PCR were 60 Vbeta and 13 Jbeta primers. Sequencing used immunoSEQ multiplex PCR; TCRdb keeps in-frame clones, though not all of them. The data hold under 110,000 clones, with approximately 79% observed a single time. The CDR3 contains 15 residues. The germline V and J ends were trimmed by 0 bases and 0 bases, with 8 bases remaining between them. The V gene's germline CDR1 is SNHLY and CDR2 FYNNEI. This clonotype was obtained from a man in his fifties or sixties in good health and CMV-seronegative. J is TRBJ1-1 and V is TRBV2; D is uncertain. Sequencing input: PBMCs. CDR3 in DNA: TGTGCCAGCAGTGAAGCGCTTCGGGTGAACACTGAAGCTTTCTTT. Amino acids: CASSEALRVNTEAFF.